The clone carrying this T cell receptor beta chain was seen ten or more times. A TCRbeta library incorporating unique molecular identifiers was prepared. A single record per CDR3 protein comes from TCRdb applying MiXCR to the PCR reads. Here the sample spans approximately 270,000 distinct CDR3 sequences, about a tenth being singletons. The sample comes from a study of T-cell reconstitution after alpha-beta-depleted transplantation in children. Trimming removed 10 bases from V and 8 bases from J, with 20 bases in between. There are 14 residues in the CDR3. Sequenced material: PBMCs from the stem cell graft donor, taken from the stem cell graft. This receptor was taken from a human donor who donated a stem cell graft to a child with SCID. The chain carries TRBV12-3 or TRBV12-4 and TRBJ2-2; weak D call: TRBD1 (5 bases). DNA of the CDR3: TGTGCCACCCGTCAGGGCAGGTCGAAGGGGGAGCTGTTTTTT. Its protein product is CATRQGRSKGELFF.